The rows below give T cell receptor beta chains drawn from one sample of a study of cytomegalovirus exposure and HLA in healthy donors. Sequencing used immunoSEQ multiplex PCR; TCRdb keeps in-frame clones, though not all of them. The sample includes approximately 290,000 clones, about 80% of them seen just once. Sequencing was carried out using PBMCs. The receptor set was obtained from a girl aged 2 to 10 in good health and CMV-seronegative. The CDR3 runs from the conserved cysteine through the conserved F or W. Fields, in order: CDR3 length, clone size, V gene, D gene, J gene, CDR3 protein, CDR3 DNA. A D gene is named only where the DNA matches it firmly. A row's size may be missing; if present it is once, few, many or a size class.

CDR3 length: 16; clone size: NA; V gene: TRBV15; D gene: TRBD2; J gene: TRBJ2-7; CDR3 protein: CATSRKLAGGPNEQYF; CDR3 DNA: TGTGCCACCAGCAGGAAACTAGCGGGGGGGCCCAACGAGCAGTACTTC
CDR3 length: 15; clone size: NA; V gene: TRBV29-1; D gene: TRBD1; J gene: TRBJ1-3; CDR3 protein: CSVGTGALDRNTIYF; CDR3 DNA: TGCAGCGTTGGGACAGGGGCCCTAGATCGAAACACCATATATTTT
CDR3 length: 14; clone size: NA; V gene: TRBV5-1; D gene: TRBD2; J gene: TRBJ2-5; CDR3 protein: CASSLLAGGETQYF; CDR3 DNA: TGCGCCAGCAGCTTGTTAGCGGGGGGGGAGACCCAGTACTTC
CDR3 length: 15; clone size: NA; V gene: TRBV5-6; D gene: NA; J gene: TRBJ2-3; CDR3 protein: CASSLPGENLDTQYF; CDR3 DNA: TGTGCCAGCAGCTTGCCAGGGGAGAACTTAGATACGCAGTATTTT
CDR3 length: 16; clone size: once; V gene: TRBV28; D gene: TRBD2; J gene: TRBJ2-3; CDR3 protein: CASSKLAGVGTDTQYF; CDR3 DNA: TGTGCCAGCAGTAAACTAGCGGGAGTAGGCACAGATACGCAGTATTTT
CDR3 length: 18; clone size: NA; V gene: TRBV7-6; D gene: TRBD2; J gene: TRBJ2-7; CDR3 protein: CASSLGFASGAISYEQYF; CDR3 DNA: TGTGCCAGCAGCTTAGGCTTCGCTAGCGGGGCCATCTCCTACGAGCAGTACTTC
CDR3 length: 17; clone size: NA; V gene: TRBV6-4; D gene: TRBD1; J gene: TRBJ2-2; CDR3 protein: CASSSTPAGDSIGELFF; CDR3 DNA: TGTGCCAGCAGTAGCACACCAGCAGGGGACAGTATCGGGGAGCTGTTTTTT
CDR3 length: 19; clone size: NA; V gene: TRBV7-9; D gene: TRBD2; J gene: TRBJ2-3; CDR3 protein: CASSLFRTVAGVLADTQYF; CDR3 DNA: TGTGCCAGCAGCCTTTTTCGGACAGTAGCGGGAGTGTTAGCAGATACGCAGTATTTT
CDR3 length: 16; clone size: NA; V gene: TRBV4-1; D gene: TRBD2; J gene: TRBJ2-1; CDR3 protein: CASSPRTSGRPNEQFF; CDR3 DNA: TGCGCCAGCAGCCCCCGGACTAGCGGGAGACCCAATGAGCAGTTCTTC
CDR3 length: 22; clone size: NA; V gene: TRBV5-1; D gene: TRBD1; J gene: TRBJ1-2; CDR3 protein: CASSSEWTGFFLSAPLLYGYTF; CDR3 DNA: TGCGCCAGCAGCTCGGAGTGGACAGGGTTTTTTCTATCCGCCCCACTACTCTATGGCTACACCTTC
CDR3 length: 14; clone size: NA; V gene: TRBV6-1; D gene: NA; J gene: TRBJ1-2; CDR3 protein: CASSENPGSYGYTF; CDR3 DNA: TGTGCCAGCAGTGAAAACCCAGGCAGCTATGGCTACACCTTC
CDR3 length: 15; clone size: NA; V gene: TRBV27; D gene: TRBD1; J gene: TRBJ2-7; CDR3 protein: CASSFLWTGSHEQYF; CDR3 DNA: TGTGCCAGCAGTTTCCTTTGGACAGGGAGCCACGAGCAGTACTTC
CDR3 length: 15; clone size: NA; V gene: TRBV4-1; D gene: NA; J gene: TRBJ1-5; CDR3 protein: CASSQDSRPNQPQHF; CDR3 DNA: TGCGCCAGCAGCCAAGATTCCAGGCCCAATCAGCCCCAGCATTTT